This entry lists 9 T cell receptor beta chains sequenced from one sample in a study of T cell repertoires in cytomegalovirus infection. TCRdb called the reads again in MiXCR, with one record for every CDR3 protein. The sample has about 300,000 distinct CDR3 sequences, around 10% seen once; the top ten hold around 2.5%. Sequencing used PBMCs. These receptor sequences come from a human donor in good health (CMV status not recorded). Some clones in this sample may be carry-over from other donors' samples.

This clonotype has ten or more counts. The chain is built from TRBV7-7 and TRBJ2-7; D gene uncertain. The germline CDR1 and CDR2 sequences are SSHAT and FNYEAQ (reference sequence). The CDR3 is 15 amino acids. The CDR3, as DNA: TGTGCTAGCAGCTTAGTCGAATCAAGGGACTACGAGCAGTACGTC. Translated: CASSLVESRDYEQYV.

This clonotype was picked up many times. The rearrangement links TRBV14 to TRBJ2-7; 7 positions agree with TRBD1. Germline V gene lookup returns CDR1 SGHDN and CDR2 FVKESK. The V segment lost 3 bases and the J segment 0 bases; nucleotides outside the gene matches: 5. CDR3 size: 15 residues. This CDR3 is CASSHRQGYSYEQYF. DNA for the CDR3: TGTGCCAGCAGCCACCGACAGGGTTACTCCTACGAGCAGTACTTC.

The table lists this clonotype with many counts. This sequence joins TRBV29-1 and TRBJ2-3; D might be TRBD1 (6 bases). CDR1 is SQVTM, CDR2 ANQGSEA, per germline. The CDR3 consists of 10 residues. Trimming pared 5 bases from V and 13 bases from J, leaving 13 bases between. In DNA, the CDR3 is TGCAGCGTTTACTCCGGGACAAAGTATTTT. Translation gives CSVYSGTKYF.

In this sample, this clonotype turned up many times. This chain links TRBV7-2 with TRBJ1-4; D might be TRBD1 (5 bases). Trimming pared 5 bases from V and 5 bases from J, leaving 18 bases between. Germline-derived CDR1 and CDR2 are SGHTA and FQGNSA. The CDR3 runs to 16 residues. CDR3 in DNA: TGTGCCAGCAGCACCCACCTGGGACGGAGAAATGAAAAACTGTTTTTT. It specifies CASSTHLGRRNEKLFF.

The CDR3 nucleotides read TGTGCTAGTGGTCCGGGGGTCCATAGCAATCAGCCCCAGCATTTT. It is translated as CASGPGVHSNQPQHF. The rearrangement links TRBV12-5 to TRBJ1-5; D possibly corresponds to TRBD1 (5 bases). CDR3 length: 15 amino acids. The V gene lost 5 bases and the J gene lost 0 bases, with 11 bases spanning the gap. CDR1 and CDR2 (germline): LGHNT, FRNRAP.

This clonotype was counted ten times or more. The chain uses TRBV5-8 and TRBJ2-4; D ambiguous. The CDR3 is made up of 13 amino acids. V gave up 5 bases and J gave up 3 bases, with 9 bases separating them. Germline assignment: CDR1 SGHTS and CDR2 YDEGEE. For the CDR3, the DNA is TGTGCCAGCAGTTCGCGTGGCAAAAACATTCAGTACTTC. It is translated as CASSSRGKNIQYF.

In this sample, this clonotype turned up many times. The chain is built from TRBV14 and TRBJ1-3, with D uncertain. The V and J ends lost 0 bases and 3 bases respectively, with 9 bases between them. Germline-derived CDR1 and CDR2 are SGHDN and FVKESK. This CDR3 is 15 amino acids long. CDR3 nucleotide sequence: TGTGCCAGCAGCCAAGATGGTGGGTTTGGAAACACCATATATTTT. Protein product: CASSQDGGFGNTIYF.

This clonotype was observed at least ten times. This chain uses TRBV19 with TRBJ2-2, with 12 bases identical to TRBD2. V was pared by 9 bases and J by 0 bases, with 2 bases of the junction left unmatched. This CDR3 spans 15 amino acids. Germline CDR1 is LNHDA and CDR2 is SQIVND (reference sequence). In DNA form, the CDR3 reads TGTGCCAGCAGGACTAGCGGGGCGAACACCGGGGAGCTGTTTTTT. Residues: CASRTSGANTGELFF.

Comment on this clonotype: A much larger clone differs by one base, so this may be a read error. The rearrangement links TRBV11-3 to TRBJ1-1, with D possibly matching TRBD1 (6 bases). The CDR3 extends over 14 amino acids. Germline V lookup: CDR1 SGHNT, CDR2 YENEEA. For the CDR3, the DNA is TGTGCCAGCAGCTCCCATAGGGGGGCGGGTGAAGCTTCCTTT. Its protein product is CASSSHRGAGEASF. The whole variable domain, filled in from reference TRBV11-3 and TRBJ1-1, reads EAGVVQSPRYKIIEKKQPVAFWCNPISGHNTLYWYLQNLGQGPELLIRYENEEAVDDSQLPKDRFSAERLKGVDSTLKIQPAELGDSAVYLCASSSHRGAGEASFGQGTRLTVV.